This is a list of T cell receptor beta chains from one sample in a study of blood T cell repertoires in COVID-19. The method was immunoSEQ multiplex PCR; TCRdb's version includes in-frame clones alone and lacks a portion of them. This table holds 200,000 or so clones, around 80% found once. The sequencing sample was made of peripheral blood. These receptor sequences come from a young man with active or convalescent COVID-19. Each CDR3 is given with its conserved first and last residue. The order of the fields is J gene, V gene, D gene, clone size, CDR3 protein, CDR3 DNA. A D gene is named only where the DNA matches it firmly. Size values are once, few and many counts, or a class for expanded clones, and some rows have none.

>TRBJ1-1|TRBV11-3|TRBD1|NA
CASSGLDREGPEAFF
TGTGCCAGCAGCGGCTTGGACAGGGAAGGACCTGAAGCTTTCTTT
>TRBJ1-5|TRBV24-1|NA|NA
CATSARGISNQPQHF
TGTGCCACCAGTGCAAGAGGGATAAGCAATCAGCCCCAGCATTTT
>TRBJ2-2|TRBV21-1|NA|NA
CASSKLRDTYTGELFF
TGTGCCAGCAGCAAACTCCGGGACACATACACCGGGGAGCTGTTTTTT
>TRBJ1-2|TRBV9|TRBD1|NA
CASSVTGDYGYTF
TGTGCCAGCAGCGTGACAGGGGACTATGGCTACACCTTC
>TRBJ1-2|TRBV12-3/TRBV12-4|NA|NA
CASSSAYGYTF
TGTGCCAGCAGTAGCGCCTATGGCTACACCTTC
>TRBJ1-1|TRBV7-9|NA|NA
CASSLVAAAGNTEAFF
TGTGCCAGCAGCTTAGTCGCGGCGGCGGGTAACACTGAAGCTTTCTTT
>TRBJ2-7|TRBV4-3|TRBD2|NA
CASSQVGGDNYEQYF
TGCGCCAGCAGCCAAGTGGGGGGGGATAATTACGAGCAGTACTTC
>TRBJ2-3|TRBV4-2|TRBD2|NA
CASSQQGMRGGKTDTQYF
TGTGCCAGCAGCCAACAGGGGATGCGGGGGGGGAAAACAGATACGCAGTATTTT
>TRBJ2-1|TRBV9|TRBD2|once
CASSVGLAGVLHGEQFF
TGTGCCAGCAGCGTAGGACTAGCGGGAGTACTACACGGTGAGCAGTTCTTC
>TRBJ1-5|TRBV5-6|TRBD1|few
CASSYGTGNQPQHF
TGTGCCAGCAGCTACGGGACAGGGAATCAGCCCCAGCATTTT
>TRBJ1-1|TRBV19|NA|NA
CASSLAGTINTEAFF
TGTGCCAGTAGCCTCGCCGGGACAATTAACACTGAAGCTTTCTTT
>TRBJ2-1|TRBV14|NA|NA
CASKRGLPSYNEQFF
TGTGCCAGCAAAAGGGGCTTACCCTCCTACAATGAGCAGTTCTTC
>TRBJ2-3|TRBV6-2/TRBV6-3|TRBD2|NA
CASSYMGGSRTDTQYF
TGTGCCAGCAGTTACATGGGGGGGAGTCGCACAGATACGCAGTATTTT
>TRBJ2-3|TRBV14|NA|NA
CASSQDFRGGTDTQYF
TGTGCCAGCAGCCAAGATTTTCGAGGAGGCACAGATACGCAGTATTTT
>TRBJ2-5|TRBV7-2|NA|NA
CASSSQGKGETQYF
TGTGCCAGCAGCTCACAGGGAAAGGGAGAGACCCAGTACTTC
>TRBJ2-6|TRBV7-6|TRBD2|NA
CASSLGLVGGRPGANVLTF
TGTGCCAGCAGCTTGGGACTAGTGGGAGGGCGGCCTGGGGCCAACGTCCTGACTTTC
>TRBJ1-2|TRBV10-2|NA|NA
CASSESTRVHYGYTF
TGCGCCAGCAGTGAGTCGACGAGGGTACACTATGGCTACACCTTC
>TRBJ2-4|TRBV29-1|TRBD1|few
CSVEGQGKNIQYF
TGCAGCGTTGAAGGACAGGGAAAAAACATTCAGTACTTC
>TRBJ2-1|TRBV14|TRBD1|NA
CASSRYTVQGAKAYNEQFF
TGTGCCAGCAGCCGTTACACCGTGCAGGGGGCTAAGGCCTACAATGAGCAGTTCTTC
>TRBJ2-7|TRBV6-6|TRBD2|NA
CASSRASGSSYEQYF
TGTGCCAGCAGTCGGGCTAGCGGGAGCTCCTACGAGCAGTACTTC
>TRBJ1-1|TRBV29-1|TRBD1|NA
CSVAAGGMTNTEAFF
TGCAGCGTCGCGGCAGGGGGCATGACGAACACTGAAGCTTTCTTT
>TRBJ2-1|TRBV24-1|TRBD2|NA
CATSSGTSGGPGSYNEQFF
TGTGCCACCAGTTCCGGGACTAGCGGGGGGCCCGGCTCCTACAATGAGCAGTTCTTC
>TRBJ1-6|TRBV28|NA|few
CASSSVPLRALHF
TGTGCCAGCAGTTCGGTCCCCCTCCGGGCCCTCCACTTT
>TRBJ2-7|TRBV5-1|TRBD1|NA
CASSLEQGVQYEQYF
TGCGCCAGCAGCTTGGAACAGGGGGTTCAATACGAGCAGTACTTC
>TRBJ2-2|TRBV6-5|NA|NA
CASTRGNTGELFF
TGTGCCAGCACCCGGGGGAACACCGGGGAGCTGTTTTTT
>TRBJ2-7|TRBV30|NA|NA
CAWSRGTEYEQYF
TGTGCCTGGAGTCGGGGTACAGAGTACGAGCAGTACTTC
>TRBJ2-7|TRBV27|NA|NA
CASSFIGSVSYEQYF
TGTGCCAGCAGTTTTATCGGGAGCGTCTCCTACGAGCAGTACTTC
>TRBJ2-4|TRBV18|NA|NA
CASSPGPRDQYF
TGTGCCAGCTCACCGGGCCCCAGAGATCAGTACTTC
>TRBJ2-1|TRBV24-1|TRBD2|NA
CATSAATSPNNEQFF
TGTGCCACCAGTGCCGCGACTAGCCCAAACAATGAGCAGTTCTTC
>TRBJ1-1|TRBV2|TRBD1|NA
CASSRQGATEAFF
TGTGCCAGCAGTCGACAGGGGGCTACTGAAGCTTTCTTT
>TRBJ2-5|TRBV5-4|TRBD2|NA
CASSWGTSGLGETQYF
TGTGCCAGCAGCTGGGGGACTAGCGGGCTTGGGGAGACCCAGTACTTC
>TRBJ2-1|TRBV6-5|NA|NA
CASSPRDNNEQFF
TGTGCCAGCAGCCCGAGAGACAACAATGAGCAGTTCTTC
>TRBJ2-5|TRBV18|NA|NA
CASSPIPVAGLGTQYF
TGTGCCAGCTCACCAATCCCAGTTGCAGGGTTGGGGACCCAGTACTTC
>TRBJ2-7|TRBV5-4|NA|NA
CASSLGSGRINYEQYF
TGTGCCAGCAGCTTGGGGTCGGGGAGGATAAACTACGAGCAGTACTTC
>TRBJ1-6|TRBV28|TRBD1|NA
CASSLGRTGGEGSPLHF
TGTGCCAGCAGTTTAGGACGGACAGGGGGCGAGGGATCACCCCTCCACTTT
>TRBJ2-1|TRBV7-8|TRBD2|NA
CASSPGWLAGYNEQFF
TGTGCCAGCAGTCCCGGATGGCTAGCGGGCTACAATGAGCAGTTCTTC
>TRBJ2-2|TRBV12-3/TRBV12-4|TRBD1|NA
CASRPWDRGLFF
TGTGCCAGCAGGCCCTGGGACAGGGGACTGTTTTTT
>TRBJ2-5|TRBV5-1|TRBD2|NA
CASSLAPSGGQETQYF
TGCGCCAGCAGCTTGGCACCTAGCGGGGGACAAGAGACCCAGTACTTC
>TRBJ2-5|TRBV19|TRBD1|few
CASSIRGQGLETQYF
TGTGCCAGTAGTATACGGGGACAGGGGCTAGAGACCCAGTACTTC
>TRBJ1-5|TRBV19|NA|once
CASSIGQQTDAHF
TGTGCCAGTAGTATAGGACAACAGACCGATGCACATTTT
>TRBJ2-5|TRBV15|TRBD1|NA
CATSREPGQGPGTQYF
TGTGCCACCAGCAGAGAACCGGGACAGGGTCCAGGGACCCAGTACTTC
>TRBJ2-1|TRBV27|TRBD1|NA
CASSTRDRLFSYNEQFF
TGTGCCAGCAGCACTCGGGACAGACTCTTTTCCTACAATGAGCAGTTCTTC
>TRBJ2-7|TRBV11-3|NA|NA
CASRAEPGVSSYEQYF
TGTGCCAGCAGAGCGGAACCGGGGGTATCGTCCTACGAGCAGTACTTC
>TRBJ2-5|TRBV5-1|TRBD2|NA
CASSAAARGAQETQYF
TGCGCCAGCAGCGCCGCTGCGCGGGGGGCCCAAGAGACCCAGTACTTC
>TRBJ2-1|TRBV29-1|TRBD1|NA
CSVGGQAQQHNEQFF
TGCAGCGTGGGCGGACAGGCCCAACAGCACAATGAGCAGTTCTTC
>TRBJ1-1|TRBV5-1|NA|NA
CASKNTANTEAFF
TGCGCCAGCAAGAATACAGCGAACACTGAAGCTTTCTTT
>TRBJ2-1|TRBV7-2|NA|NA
CASSLWGESSYNEQFF
TGTGCCAGCAGCTTATGGGGGGAAAGCTCCTACAATGAGCAGTTCTTC
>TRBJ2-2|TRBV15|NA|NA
CATSRDITTANTGELFF
TGTGCCACCAGCAGAGATATAACTACCGCGAACACCGGGGAGCTGTTTTTT
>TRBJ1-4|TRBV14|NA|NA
CASSQLTGVTNEKLFF
TGTGCCAGCAGCCAATTGACAGGCGTCACTAATGAAAAACTGTTTTTT
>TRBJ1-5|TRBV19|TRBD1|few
CASSPGAGQGGQPQHF
TGTGCCAGTAGTCCCGGAGCGGGACAGGGTGGTCAGCCCCAGCATTTT
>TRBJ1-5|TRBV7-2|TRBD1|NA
CASSLGQGTLQPQHF
TGTGCCAGCAGCTTAGGACAGGGGACACTCCAGCCCCAGCATTTT
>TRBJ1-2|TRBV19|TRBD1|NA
CASSIGAGTGYGYTF
TGTGCCAGTAGTATAGGGGCCGGGACAGGGTATGGCTACACCTTC
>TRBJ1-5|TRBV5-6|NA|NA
CASSLWRNSNQPQHF
TGTGCCAGCAGCTTGTGGAGAAATAGCAATCAGCCCCAGCATTTT
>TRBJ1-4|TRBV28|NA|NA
CASSLYQGLAEKLFF
TGTGCCAGCAGTTTATATCAGGGGTTGGCTGAAAAACTGTTTTTT
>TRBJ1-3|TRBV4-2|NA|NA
CASSQESRAGNTIYF
TGTGCCAGCAGCCAAGAATCCAGGGCTGGAAACACCATATATTTT
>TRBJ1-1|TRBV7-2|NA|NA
CASSLEAGRIAFF
TGTGCCAGCAGCTTAGAGGCAGGGCGAATAGCTTTCTTT
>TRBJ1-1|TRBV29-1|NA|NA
CSVERGGTEAFF
TGCAGCGTTGAGAGGGGGGGCACTGAAGCTTTCTTT
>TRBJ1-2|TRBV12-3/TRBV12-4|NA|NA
CASSPGVYGYTF
TGTGCCAGCAGTCCGGGAGTATATGGCTACACCTTC
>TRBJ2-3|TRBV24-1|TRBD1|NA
CATRTGTGMHF
TGTGCCACCCGGACCGGGACAGGTATGCATTTT